Each of the 4 T cell receptor beta chains below was sequenced from the same sample in a study of CD8+CD57+ T cells in acquired aplastic anemia. The template for TCR beta VDJ and CDR3 sequence profiling was genomic DNA. TCRdb recomputed calls from the reads with MiXCR, one row per CDR3 protein. The table shows about 180,000 distinct CDR3 sequences, with approximately 45% occurring only once. Material for sequencing was sorted CD4+, CD8+, or CD8+CD57+ T cells (not recorded which) from PBMCs. The receptors come from a human donor in good health.

This chain uses TRBV2 with TRBJ1-6, with D hard to call. The CDR3 is made up of 12 amino acids. Germline V gives CDR1 SNHLY, CDR2 FYNNEI. V was pared by 6 bases and J by 9 bases, with 9 bases between. The CDR3 DNA reads TGTGCCAGCAGGGCGGGGAGTTCACCCCTCCACTTT. Translation gives CASRAGSSPLHF.

This clonotype was picked up many times. V is TRBV7-9 and J is TRBJ2-1; 7 bases align to TRBD1. Germline CDR1 reads SEHNR; CDR2 reads FQNEAQ (reference sequence). The CDR3 length is 17 residues. Trimming took 1 base from V and 8 from J; bases not matched to a gene: 14. Here the CDR3 reads CASSLGSRTGNLDEQFF. CDR3 nucleotides: TGTGCCAGCAGCTTAGGGTCCAGGACAGGTAATTTAGATGAGCAGTTCTTC.

This clonotype occurred once. A much more abundant neighbour one base away suggests this may be a read error. V and J are TRBV20-1 and TRBJ1-5, with a tentative D call TRBD1 (6 bases). CDR1 is DFQATT, CDR2 SNEGSKA, per germline (reference sequence). The CDR3 runs 15 residues. This chain's CDR3 is CGARDRGKGGQPQHF. CDR3 nucleotides: TGCGGTGCTAGAGATCGCGGGAAAGGGGGTCAGCCCCAGCATTTT.

In this sample, this clonotype turned up a few times. V is TRBV5-1 and J is TRBJ2-1; 7 positions match TRBD1. The V gene end was trimmed by 4 bases and the J gene end by 4 bases; junction bases not matched to a gene: 8. The CDR3 runs to 15 residues. In germline, CDR1 is SGHRS, CDR2 YFSETQ. CDR3 loop: CASSPTGANYNEQFF. The CDR3 DNA reads as TGCGCCAGCAGCCCCACAGGGGCTAATTACAATGAGCAGTTCTTC.